This TCR beta chain was documented in a study of cytomegalovirus exposure and HLA in healthy donors. 60 Vbeta and 13 Jbeta primers were used in PCR. Sequenced by immunoSEQ multiplex PCR; TCRdb stores in-frame clones only, minus some. Of some 130,000 clones in the sample, around 83% were seen once. The CDR3 is 11 residues long. Germline V gives CDR1 MNHEY, CDR2 SMNVEV (reference sequence). The V end lost 7 bases, the J end lost 2 bases, and 3 bases lay between the germline ends. As concerns this clone: As yet, its antigen is unknown.

Study-level results: In a later analysis, TCR beta V- and J-gene trimming was associated with a missense DCLRE1C variant. About 87% or about 30% of the time was how often most TCR beta V segments were productive, according to an earlier analysis. Relative to equally common others, HLA-associated TCR beta chains showed greater clonal expansion in a later analysis.

The TCR originated in a girl aged 2 to 10 in good health and CMV-seronegative. The V gene is TRBV27, the J gene TRBJ2-1; unclear D gene. Sample: PBMCs. In DNA form, the CDR3 reads TGTGCCAGCACGGCCTACAATGAGCAGTTCTTC. Its protein product is CASTAYNEQFF.